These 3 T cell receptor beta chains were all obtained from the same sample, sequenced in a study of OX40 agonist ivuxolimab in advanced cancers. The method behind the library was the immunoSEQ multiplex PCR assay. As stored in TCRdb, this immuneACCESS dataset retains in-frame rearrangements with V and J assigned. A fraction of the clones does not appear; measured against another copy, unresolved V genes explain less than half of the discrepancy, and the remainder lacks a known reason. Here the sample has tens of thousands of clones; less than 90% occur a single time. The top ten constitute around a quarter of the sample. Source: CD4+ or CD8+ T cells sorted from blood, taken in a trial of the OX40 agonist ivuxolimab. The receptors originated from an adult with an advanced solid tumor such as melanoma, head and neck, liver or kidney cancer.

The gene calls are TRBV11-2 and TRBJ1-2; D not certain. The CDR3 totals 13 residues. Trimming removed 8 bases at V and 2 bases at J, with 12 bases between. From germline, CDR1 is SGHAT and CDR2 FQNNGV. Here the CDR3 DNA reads TGTGCCAGCCTTTCCGCTCTGAACTATGGCTACACCTTC. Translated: CASLSALNYGYTF.

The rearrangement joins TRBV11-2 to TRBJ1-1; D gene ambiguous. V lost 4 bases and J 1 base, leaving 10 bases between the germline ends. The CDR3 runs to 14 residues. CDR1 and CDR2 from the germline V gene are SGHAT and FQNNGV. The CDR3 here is CASSSRVGNTEAFF. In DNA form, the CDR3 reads TGTGCCAGCAGCTCAAGGGTGGGGAACACTGAAGCTTTCTTT.

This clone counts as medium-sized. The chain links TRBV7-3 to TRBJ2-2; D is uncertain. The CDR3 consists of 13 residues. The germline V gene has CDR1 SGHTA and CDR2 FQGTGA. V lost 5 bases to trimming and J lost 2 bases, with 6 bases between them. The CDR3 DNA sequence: TGTGCCAGCAGCGCTGATAACACCGGGGAGCTGTTTTTT. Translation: CASSADNTGELFF.